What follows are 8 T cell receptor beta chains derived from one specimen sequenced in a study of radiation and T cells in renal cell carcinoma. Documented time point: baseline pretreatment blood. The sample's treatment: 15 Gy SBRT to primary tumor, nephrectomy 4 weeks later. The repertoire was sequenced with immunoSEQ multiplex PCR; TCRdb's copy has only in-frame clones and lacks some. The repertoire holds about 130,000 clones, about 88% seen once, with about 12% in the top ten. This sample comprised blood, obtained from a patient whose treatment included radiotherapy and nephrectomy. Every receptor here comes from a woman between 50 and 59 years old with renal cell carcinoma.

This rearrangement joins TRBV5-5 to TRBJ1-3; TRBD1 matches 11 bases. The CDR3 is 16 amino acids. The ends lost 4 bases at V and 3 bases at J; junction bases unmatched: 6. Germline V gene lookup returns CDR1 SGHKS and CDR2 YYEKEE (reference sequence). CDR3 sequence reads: CASSVGQGAGGNTIYF. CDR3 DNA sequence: TGTGCCAGCAGCGTCGGACAGGGGGCAGGTGGAAACACCATATATTTT.

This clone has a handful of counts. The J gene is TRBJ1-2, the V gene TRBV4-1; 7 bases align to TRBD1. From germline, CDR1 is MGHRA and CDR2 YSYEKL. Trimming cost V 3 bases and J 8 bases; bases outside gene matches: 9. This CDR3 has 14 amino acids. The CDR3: CASSQTTGVGGYTF. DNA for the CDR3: TGCGCCAGCAGCCAGACAACAGGGGTGGGAGGCTACACCTTC.

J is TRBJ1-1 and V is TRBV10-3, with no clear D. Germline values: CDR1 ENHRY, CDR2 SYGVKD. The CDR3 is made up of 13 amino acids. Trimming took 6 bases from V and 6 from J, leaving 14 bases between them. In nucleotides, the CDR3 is TGTGCCATCAGCGACCCCGCGCTAGCTGAAGCTTTCTTT. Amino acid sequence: CAISDPALAEAFF.

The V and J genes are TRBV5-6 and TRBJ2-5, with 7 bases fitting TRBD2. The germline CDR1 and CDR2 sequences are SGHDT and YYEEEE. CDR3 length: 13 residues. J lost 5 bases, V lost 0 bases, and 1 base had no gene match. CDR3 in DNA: TGTGCCAGCAGCTTGGTACTAGCGGAGACCCAGTACTTC. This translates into CASSLVLAETQYF.

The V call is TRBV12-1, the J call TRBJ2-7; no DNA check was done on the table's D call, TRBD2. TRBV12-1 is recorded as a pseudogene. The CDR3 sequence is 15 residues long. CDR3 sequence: CASSFVKGRAPEQYF. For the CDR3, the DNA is TGTGCCAGCAGCTTTGTAAAGGGGAGGGCTCCCGAGCAGTACTTC.

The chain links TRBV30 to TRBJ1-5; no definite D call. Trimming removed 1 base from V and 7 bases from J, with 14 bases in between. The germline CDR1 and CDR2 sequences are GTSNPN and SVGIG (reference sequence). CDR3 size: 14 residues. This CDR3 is CAWSASPGSQPQHF. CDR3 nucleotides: TGTGCCTGGAGTGCCTCCCCGGGTAGCCAGCCCCAGCATTTT.

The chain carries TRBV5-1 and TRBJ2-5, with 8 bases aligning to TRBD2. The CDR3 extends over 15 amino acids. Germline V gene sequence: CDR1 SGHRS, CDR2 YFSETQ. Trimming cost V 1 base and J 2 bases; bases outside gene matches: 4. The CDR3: CASSLQTSEQETQYF. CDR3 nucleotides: TGCGCCAGCAGCTTGCAGACTAGCGAGCAAGAGACCCAGTACTTC.

The chain's CDR3 is CASSLVPSGYTF. The CDR3 nucleotides are TGTGCCAGCAGCTTGGTCCCAAGTGGCTACACCTTC. This sequence joins TRBV5-6 and TRBJ1-2; no clear D. Trimming took off 0 bases at V and 7 bases at J, with 7 bases between the two ends. The germline CDR1 and CDR2 sequences are SGHDT and YYEEEE. The CDR3 is 12 residues long.